The present T cell receptor beta chain was sequenced within a study of cytomegalovirus exposure and HLA in healthy donors (dated by TCRdb to 2016 to 2017). For the wider study: An earlier analysis of roughly 610 of the donors reported about 260 Gb of sequence data and 100 million to 120 million unique TCR beta sequences obtained from 150 million to 200 million T cells. Roughly 300 gigabases of sequencing data and tens of millions of unique TCR sequences made up an early release that covered approximately 620 HLA-typed donors. Among the 398 genotyped donors, around 81% belonged to the genetic ancestry cluster associated with self-reported Caucasian donors. The study aimed to test whether signatures of past pathogen exposure could be identified by cataloging public T cell receptors. The T cell repertoires of 670 or so subjects were profiled by immunosequencing and related to cytomegalovirus serostatus. A separate validation cohort of approximately 120 different subjects was used in addition to the roughly 700-subject first cohort. To predict cytomegalovirus infection status, the study combined high-throughput TCR immunosequencing, statistical association of individual TCRs with disease status, and machine learning. In a later analysis, previously published TCR beta repertoires from roughly 710 donors were re-analyzed and high-resolution HLA genotyping was added so that TCR occurrence patterns could be studied. In the later analysis, no new phenotypic data were used to find candidate immune exposures; instead, reliance was placed on TCR beta sequences and their occurrence across donors. An earlier analysis of 587 of the donors used high-throughput TCR beta sequencing to judge whether each TCR beta V gene segment behaved as functional or pseudogenic. Donor age, sex, ethnicity and CMV serostatus were collected together with the repertoire data. Genome-wide SNP genotypes for about 60% of the roughly 670 donors were used in a later genetic analysis, which treated that subset as a discovery cohort. Every repertoire in the discovery cohort had been generated on one and the same sequencing platform. Both class I and class II loci were covered by HLA typing, at four-digit resolution. Typing coverage differed by locus: A, B, C, DRB1 and DQB1 were typed in roughly 620-640 donors, DQA1 in 500 to 550, DPA1 in over 600, and DPB1 in 472. Because of strong linkage in the cohort, roughly five DR-DQ haplotypes were treated as single units for association and clustering. Among 398 genotyped donors of the cohort, an average of approximately 230,000 unique TCR beta nucleotide sequences were sequenced per donor, roughly 18% of them non-productive.

The paper's findings and limits, for the study overall: According to a later analysis, most CMV-associated TCR beta chains appeared to be HLA-restricted, and the HLA associations seemed to be driven largely by CMV exposure. Only TCR beta chains were sequenced in this cohort, and the absence of alpha or paired-chain data limited detectable features. A total of fewer than 200 TCR beta chains were listed by the study as associated with cytomegalovirus. Specific HLA alleles were associated with roughly 16,000 TCR beta sequences at a false discovery rate of 0.05 in a later analysis. Because some donors lacked HLA typing at each locus, the association tests relied only on the typed subset. Presence/absence analyses assumed roughly uniform sequencing depth across donors, an assumption that may not hold. A later genetic analysis associated a missense DCLRE1C variant with V-gene and J-gene trimming of TCR beta chains, and an independent cohort replicated the association. The earlier analysis of fewer than 750 of the donors excluded 15 to 20 rarely observed V segments, including chromosome 9 orphons, because counts were too low. In vitro tests confirmed that a few of the cytomegalovirus-associated TCR beta chains recognize cytomegalovirus antigens. Correlated functional status among segregating V segments might reflect linkage disequilibrium, but an unknown experimental factor could not be ruled out. It was suggested by the authors that the approach could potentially be generalized to other disease states and immunological phenotypes. Several of the top co-occurrence clusters appeared to be linked to parvovirus B19, influenza, CMV and Epstein-Barr virus, according to a later analysis. Across donors, most TCR sequences were observed very rarely, whereas some public TCRs were present in many individuals. A further reported finding was that TCR beta sequences accurately predicted the HLA-A and HLA-B alleles for most subjects in the first cohort. Some IMGT-functional V segments, including TRBV6-2 and TRBV6-3, could not be distinguished by the 87-base-pair reads and were therefore excluded. In an earlier analysis of about 600 of the donors, most TCR beta V segments appeared in productive rearrangements about 90% or about 30% of the time, broadly matching IMGT annotations. The classifier was reported to diagnose cytomegalovirus status with high specificity and sensitivity in both the original cohort and the validation cohort. CMV serostatus was the only immune exposure information available for the cohort. In a later analysis, the rate of TCR association differed among HLA loci, with DRB1 alleles having the most associated TCRs and HLA-C alleles having the fewest. A later analysis found that HLA-associated TCR beta chains were more clonally expanded and had lower generation probabilities than equally common non-associated chains. Compared with the 666-donor mean, donors in an Asian-associated ancestry cluster had fewer N-insertions in productive TCRs, according to a later genetic analysis. When HLA alleles, especially DR and DQ, strongly co-occurred, TCR associations were difficult to assign to individual alleles. A group of highly shared sequence variants was considered likely to be a technical artifact of the sequencing pipeline.

About this clone itself: The target of this receptor is not known. No base quality values were provided; no much bigger clone lies one nucleotide off.

Libraries were constructed by the immunoSEQ multiplex PCR assay. For the multiplex PCR, a mixture combining 60 forward primers for TCR Vbeta segments and 13 reverse primers for TCR Jbeta segments was used. The CDR3 region of rearranged TCR beta genes was amplified from genomic DNA by a multiplex PCR assay. The amplified TCR beta libraries were sequenced on the Illumina HiSeq System as 87-base-pair reads. Per the original workflow: Across the 600 to 700 repertoires, a later analysis counted roughly 84 million unique TCR beta chains, around 10 million of which were shared by at least two donors. Raw reads were error-corrected and collapsed into unique sequences by a nearest-neighbor algorithm in which closely related sequences were merged to remove PCR and sequencing errors. V, D and J gene segments were assigned by aligning CDR3 sequences to IMGT reference sequences. Each retained sequence needed at least a six-nucleotide match to both a V gene segment and a J gene segment. A rearrangement was called productive if the CDR3 had no stop codons and remained in frame with V and J, and every other rearrangement was called non-productive. CDR3 was defined according to IMGT convention as the region running from the second conserved V-encoded cysteine to the conserved J-encoded phenylalanine. The earlier analysis of some 600 of the donors excluded sequences that lacked an unambiguous match to a single V gene segment. An earlier analysis of 587 of the donors called V segments functional above 56.7% productive rearrangements and segregating when the between-donor standard deviation exceeded 5%. A statistical classification framework was built for diagnosing cytomegalovirus status from the catalog of TCR beta chain sequences. In a later analysis, TCR nucleotide sequences were compared against IMGT/GENE-DB human TR gene sequences so that V and J genes could be assigned. In a later analysis, CDR3 sequences and most-parsimonious VDJ recombination scenarios were assigned using the TCRdist pipeline. In a later analysis, every TCR beta chain was defined by the combination of its CDR3 amino acid sequence and its V-gene family, and reads without a unique V-gene family were dropped. In a later analysis, approximately 640 highly shared, low-generation-probability nucleotide sequences were removed to address suspected cross-contamination and a sequencing artifact. For each public chain, a later analysis derived a clonal expansion index from normalized ranks of inferred template counts within each repertoire. In a later analysis, generation probabilities were computed using a VDJ recombination model fitted to out-of-frame rearrangements, and the results were checked against IGoR. In a later analysis, TCR-TCR, TCR-HLA and TCR-CMV co-occurrence was scored with hypergeometric tests, and a repertoire-size bias correction was applied to TCR pairs. In a later analysis, false discovery rates were estimated by permuting HLA or CMV assignments 20 times. In a later analysis, co-occurring TCRs were grouped using DBSCAN, and TCRdist sequence similarity was added for clustering within HLA-allele-positive subsets. Repertoires with fewer than 30,000 or more than 120,000 public chains, plus five repertoires with anomalous nucleotide sharing, were excluded from co-occurrence clustering. The immuneACCESS repertoire file appears here via TCRdb, limited to in-frame rearrangements. These files lack a portion of the clones; in checked studies, under half of the deficit traces to unresolved V genes, and the cause of the others is not known. The V and J calls and clone size come from that table; D and trimming were worked out from the DNA. For this sample the table gives some 140,000 clones, of which around 85% were detected only once. The ten largest clones represent about 7% of the sample.

There are 18 amino acids in the CDR3, from cysteine to phenylalanine inclusive. Only the CDR3 portion is preserved as DNA: 54 bases, with reading frame beginning at the first base. CDR1 and CDR2, looked up from the germline V gene, are SNHLY and FYNNEI. Germline trimming amounts to 5 bases on V and 3 bases on J, with 13 as the count of junction bases outside the gene matches. The cohort was made up of approximately 670 healthy bone marrow donors. At the time of sampling, all cohort members were nominally healthy, though unrecorded immune exposures were likely present. The donor was CMV seropositive and was included in the group of 290 or so seropositive cohort members. Every donor gave a peripheral blood sample, and the peripheral blood mononuclear cells from that sample were used for TCR beta sequencing. Genomic DNA was extracted from the blood cell samples with the Qiagen DNeasy Blood Extraction Kit.

The sequenced material came from PBMCs. This TCR came from a woman aged 25 to 39 in good health and CMV-seropositive. The chain is made from TRBV2 and TRBJ2-1; 10 middle bases align to TRBD2. The CDR3 region reads CASSPLLAGNTYYNEQFF. The nucleotide sequence is TGTGCCAGCAGTCCTTTACTAGCGGGAAATACCTACTACAATGAGCAGTTCTTC.